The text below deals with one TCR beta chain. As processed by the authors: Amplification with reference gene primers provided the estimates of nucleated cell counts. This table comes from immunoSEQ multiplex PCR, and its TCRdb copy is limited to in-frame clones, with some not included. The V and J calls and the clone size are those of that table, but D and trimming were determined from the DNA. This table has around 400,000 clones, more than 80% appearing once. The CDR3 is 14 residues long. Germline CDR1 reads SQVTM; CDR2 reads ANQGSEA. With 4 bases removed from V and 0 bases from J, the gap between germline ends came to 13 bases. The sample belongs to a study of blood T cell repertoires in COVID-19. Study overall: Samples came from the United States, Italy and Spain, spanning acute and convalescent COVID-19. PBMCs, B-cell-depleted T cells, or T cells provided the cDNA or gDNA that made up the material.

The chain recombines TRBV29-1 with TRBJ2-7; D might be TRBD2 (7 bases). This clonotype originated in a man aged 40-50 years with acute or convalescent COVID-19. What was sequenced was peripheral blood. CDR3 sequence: CSVVGGAFSYEQYF. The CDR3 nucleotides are TGCAGCGTTGTAGGGGGGGCATTCTCCTACGAGCAGTACTTC.